Listed below are T cell receptor beta chains from one sample, sequenced in a study of T cell changes during pregnancy in multiple sclerosis. TCRdb's table, derived via immunoSEQ multiplex PCR, lists solely in-frame clones and lacks some. The sample has over 9,000 clones; over 65% are singletons. The specimen was CD8+ T cells from peripheral blood mononuclear cells, collected after pregnancy. The receptors shown here come from a female donor in good health, enrolled as a control in a pregnancy study. Each CDR3 is given with its conserved first and last residue. Each record gives: clone size, V gene, D gene, J gene, CDR3 DNA, CDR3 protein. D genes are given only for firm matches. Expanded clones get a size class; other rows say once, few or many, or leave the size out.

few,TRBV7-9,-,TRBJ2-7,TGTGCCAGCAGCCCGATGGAGAAAGAGCAGTACTTC,CASSPMEKEQYF
-,TRBV15,-,TRBJ2-3,TGTGCCACCAGCAGAGCTGTGACCAGCGGTCCACAGAGAACGCAGTATTTT,CATSRAVTSGPQRTQYF
-,TRBV9,-,TRBJ2-6,TGTGCCAGCAGCCTAGGGAGGGGGCGGCCCAACGTCCTGACTTTC,CASSLGRGRPNVLTF
once,TRBV4-2,-,TRBJ1-6,TGTGCCAGCAGCCAAGTTTTTTCGGGGTATGATTCACCCCTCCACTTT,CASSQVFSGYDSPLHF
-,TRBV19,-,TRBJ1-6,TGTGCCAGTAGTACCTCCGACAGGTATGGGTCACCCCTCCACTTT,CASSTSDRYGSPLHF
once,TRBV28,TRBD2,TRBJ2-3,TGTGCCAGCAGTTCCTATGGCGGGAGAAGGGGCACAGATACGCAGTATTTT,CASSSYGGRRGTDTQYF
-,TRBV5-6,TRBD1,TRBJ1-2,TGTGCCAGCAGCTTGAGGGAGACAGGGGGCGTTAAAGGCTACACCTTC,CASSLRETGGVKGYTF
-,TRBV11-1,-,TRBJ2-1,TGTGCCAGCAGCTTTAGCGTCAATGAGCAGTTCTTC,CASSFSVNEQFF
few,TRBV7-9,-,TRBJ2-7,TGTGCCAGCAGTTCCGACTACACAGGGACCTTCTACGAGCAGTACTTC,CASSSDYTGTFYEQYF
-,TRBV7-9,-,TRBJ1-5,TGTGCCAGCAGCTCAGACACGGGGGTTGAACCCCAGCATTTT,CASSSDTGVEPQHF
-,TRBV7-9,-,TRBJ1-6,TGTGCCAGCAGCTTAACAGATTCCTATAATTCACCCCTCCACTTT,CASSLTDSYNSPLHF
-,TRBV5-5,TRBD1,TRBJ2-7,TGTGCCAGCAGCTCAGGGGGCATCTCCTACGAGCAGTACTTC,CASSSGGISYEQYF
-,TRBV28,-,TRBJ1-2,TGTGCCAGCGGATCCCCCCTTACAGGGAATGGCTACACCTTC,CASGSPLTGNGYTF
-,TRBV6-5,-,TRBJ2-7,TGTGCCAGCAGTGCCGGGACTGGGGCCTACGAGCAGTACTTC,CASSAGTGAYEQYF
-,TRBV6-5,TRBD1,TRBJ1-1,TGTGCCAGCAGTCCGGACAGGGGGCGGGACACTGAAGCTTTCTTT,CASSPDRGRDTEAFF
-,TRBV10-2,-,TRBJ2-7,TGCGCCAGCAGTGAAAGTCAGGGCTCGGGCTTCTACGAGCAGTACTTC,CASSESQGSGFYEQYF
-,TRBV5-1,TRBD2,TRBJ2-1,TGCGCCAGCAGCTCCCTGAGGAGCGGGGGGGCCCGGGATGAGCAGTTCTTC,CASSSLRSGGARDEQFF
-,TRBV11-2,TRBD2,TRBJ2-1,TGTGCCAGCAGCTTAGAATGGCGGGGGGGATACAATGAGCAGTTCTTC,CASSLEWRGGYNEQFF